This T cell receptor beta chain was retrieved from a study of blood T cell repertoires in COVID-19. The protocol was immunoSEQ multiplex PCR, while the TCRdb copy is restricted to in-frame clones and leaves out a portion. The sample has 60,000 to 90,000 clones, 84% seen once. The CDR3 is 14 amino acids. The germline V gene has CDR1 SGHTA and CDR2 FQGNSA. Trimming took 6 bases from V and 5 from J; bases not matched to a gene: 4. This chain links TRBV7-2 with TRBJ2-1; 10 nucleotides line up with TRBD2. Sequencing was performed on peripheral blood. This sequence was found in a man aged 45 to 65 with acute or convalescent COVID-19. In DNA, the CDR3 is TGTGCCAGCAGAGCGGGAGGGCTCGACAATGAGCAGTTCTTC. Translation gives CASRAGGLDNEQFF.